This T cell receptor (beta chain) was identified during a study of graft-versus-host responses after intestinal transplantation. TCRdb's copy holds only in-frame clones and misses some; the assay was immunoSEQ multiplex PCR. Among some 15,000 clones listed, around 94% were seen once. This CDR3 comprises 16 residues. After removal of 2 bases from V and 4 bases from J, the junction contained 4 bases not matched to a gene. Germline CDR1 and CDR2: MNHEY and SVGAGI. The sample here was PBMCs, taken 9 days after transplant. The V gene is TRBV6-5, the J gene TRBJ2-1; 11 bases fit TRBD2. This clonotype originated in a human patient who received an intestinal transplant, so some T cells may come from the graft donor. The CDR3 protein is CASSYTSGSEYNEQFF. In DNA, the CDR3 is TGTGCCAGCAGTTACACTAGCGGGAGCGAGTACAATGAGCAGTTCTTC.